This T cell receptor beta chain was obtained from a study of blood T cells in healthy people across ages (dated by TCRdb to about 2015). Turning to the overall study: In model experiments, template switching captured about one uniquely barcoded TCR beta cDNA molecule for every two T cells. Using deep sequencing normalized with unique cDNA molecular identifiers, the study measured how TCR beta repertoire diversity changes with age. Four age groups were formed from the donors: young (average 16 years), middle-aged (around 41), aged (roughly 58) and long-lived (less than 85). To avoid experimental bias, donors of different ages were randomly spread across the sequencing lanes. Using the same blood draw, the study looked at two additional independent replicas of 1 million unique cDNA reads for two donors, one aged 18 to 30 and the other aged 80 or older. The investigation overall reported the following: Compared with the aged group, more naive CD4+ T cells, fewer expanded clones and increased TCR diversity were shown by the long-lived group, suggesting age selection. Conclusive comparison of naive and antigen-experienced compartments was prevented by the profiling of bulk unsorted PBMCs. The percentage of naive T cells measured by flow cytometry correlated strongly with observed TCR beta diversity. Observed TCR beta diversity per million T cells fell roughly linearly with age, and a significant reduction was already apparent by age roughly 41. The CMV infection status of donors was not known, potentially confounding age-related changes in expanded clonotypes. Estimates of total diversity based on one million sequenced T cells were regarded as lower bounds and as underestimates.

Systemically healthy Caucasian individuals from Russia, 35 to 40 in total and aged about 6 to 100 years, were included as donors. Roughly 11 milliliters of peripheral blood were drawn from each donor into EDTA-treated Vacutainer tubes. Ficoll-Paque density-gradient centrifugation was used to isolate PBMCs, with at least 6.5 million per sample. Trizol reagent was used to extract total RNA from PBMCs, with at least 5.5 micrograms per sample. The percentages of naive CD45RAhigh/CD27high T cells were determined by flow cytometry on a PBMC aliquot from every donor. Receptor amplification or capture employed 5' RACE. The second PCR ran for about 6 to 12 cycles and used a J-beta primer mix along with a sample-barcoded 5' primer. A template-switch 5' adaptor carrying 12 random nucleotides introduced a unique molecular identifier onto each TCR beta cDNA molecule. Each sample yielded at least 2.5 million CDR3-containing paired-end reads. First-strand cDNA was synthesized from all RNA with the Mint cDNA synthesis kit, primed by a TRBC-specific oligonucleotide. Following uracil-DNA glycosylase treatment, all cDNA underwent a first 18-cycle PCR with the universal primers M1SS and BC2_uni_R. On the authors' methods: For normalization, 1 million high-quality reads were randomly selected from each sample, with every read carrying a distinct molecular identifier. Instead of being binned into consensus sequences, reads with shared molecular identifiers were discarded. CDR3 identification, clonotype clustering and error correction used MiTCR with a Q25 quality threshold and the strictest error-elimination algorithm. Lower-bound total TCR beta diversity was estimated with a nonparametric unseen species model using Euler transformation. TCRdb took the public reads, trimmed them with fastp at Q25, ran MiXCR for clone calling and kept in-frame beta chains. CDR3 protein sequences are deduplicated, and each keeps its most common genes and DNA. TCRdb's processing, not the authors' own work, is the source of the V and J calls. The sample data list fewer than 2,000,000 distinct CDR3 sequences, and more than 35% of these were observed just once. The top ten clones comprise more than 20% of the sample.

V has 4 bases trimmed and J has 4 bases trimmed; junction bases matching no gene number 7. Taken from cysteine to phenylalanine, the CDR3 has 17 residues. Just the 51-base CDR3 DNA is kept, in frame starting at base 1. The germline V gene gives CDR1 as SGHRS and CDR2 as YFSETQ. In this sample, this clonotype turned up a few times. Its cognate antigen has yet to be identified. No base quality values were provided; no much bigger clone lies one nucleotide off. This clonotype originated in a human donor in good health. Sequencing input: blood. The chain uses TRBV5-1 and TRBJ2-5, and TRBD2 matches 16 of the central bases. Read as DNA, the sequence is TGCGCCAGCAGCCAGGGACTAGCGGGGGGGCCGGGAGAGACCCAGTACTTC. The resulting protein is CASSQGLAGGPGETQYF.